The 5 T cell receptor beta chains presented below share a single source sample, sequenced in a study of OX40 agonist ivuxolimab in advanced cancers. Some clones are missing from TCRdb's copy, which holds only in-frame ones; the method was immunoSEQ multiplex PCR. The sample holds tens of thousands of clones, approximately 80% seen once. Sequencing was performed on CD4+ or CD8+ T cells sorted from blood, taken in a trial of the OX40 agonist ivuxolimab. Receptors were obtained from an adult with an advanced solid tumor such as melanoma, head and neck, liver or kidney cancer.

The chain is built from TRBV5-4 and TRBJ2-1; 7 nucleotides match TRBD2. Losses at the gene ends were 4 bases for V and 8 bases for J; bases not matched to a gene: 15. The germline V gene encodes CDR1 SGHNT and CDR2 YYREEE (reference sequence). The CDR3 spans 16 residues. CDR3 sequence reads: CASSLGWGGWIHEQFF. As DNA, the CDR3 is TGTGCCAGCAGCCTCGGGTGGGGGGGTTGGATACATGAGCAGTTCTTC. Filled out from reference TRBV5-4 and TRBJ2-1, the complete variable domain reads ETGVTQSPTHLIKTRGQQVTLRCSSQSGHNTVSWYQQALGQGPQFIFQYYREEENGRGNFPPRFSGLQFPNYSSELNVNALELDDSALYLCASSLGWGGWIHEQFFGPGTRLTVL.

The DNA of the CDR3 is TGTGCCAGCAGTTTTGTTCGACAGAGCACAGATACGCAGTATTTT. Amino acid sequence: CASSFVRQSTDTQYF. The chain carries TRBV28 and TRBJ2-3; maybe TRBD1 (5 bases). The V gene's germline CDR1 is MDHEN and CDR2 SYDVKM. This CDR3 spans 15 amino acids. Trimming stripped 3 bases from V and 0 bases from J, with 10 bases between.

CDR3 nucleotides: TGTGCCAGCAGCTGGACAGGGGGCGGCTATGGCTACACCTTC. Its translation is CASSWTGGGYGYTF. The chain carries TRBV7-9 and TRBJ1-2, with 11 bases identical to TRBD1. CDR1 is SEHNR, CDR2 FQNEAQ, per germline (reference sequence). The CDR3 contains 14 residues. V dropped 4 bases and J dropped 4; count of bases not matched to a gene: 2. The full variable domain, rest sourced from reference TRBV7-9 and TRBJ1-2, is DTGVSQNPRHKITKRGQNVTFRCDPISEHNRLYWYRQTLGQGPEFLTYFQNEAQLEKSRLLSDRFSAERPKGSFSTLEIQRTEQGDSAMYLCASSWTGGGYGYTFGSGTRLTVV.

The genes are TRBV5-6 and TRBJ1-2; D is perhaps TRBD1 (6 bases). Germline V gene lookup returns CDR1 SGHDT and CDR2 YYEEEE. V gave up 4 bases and J gave up 8 bases, with 15 bases separating them. CDR3 length: 13 residues. CDR3 sequence reads: CASSGVQGEGYTF. DNA of the CDR3: TGTGCCAGCAGCGGTGTACAGGGTGAGGGCTACACCTTC.

The V call is TRBV18, the J call TRBJ2-7; D ambiguous. Germline V gene lookup returns CDR1 KGHSH and CDR2 LQKENI. The V end lost 0 bases, the J end lost 3 bases, and 6 bases lay between the germline ends. This CDR3 is 13 amino acids long. The CDR3: CASSPPSIYEQYF. DNA for the CDR3: TGTGCCAGCTCACCACCGAGTATCTACGAGCAGTACTTC.